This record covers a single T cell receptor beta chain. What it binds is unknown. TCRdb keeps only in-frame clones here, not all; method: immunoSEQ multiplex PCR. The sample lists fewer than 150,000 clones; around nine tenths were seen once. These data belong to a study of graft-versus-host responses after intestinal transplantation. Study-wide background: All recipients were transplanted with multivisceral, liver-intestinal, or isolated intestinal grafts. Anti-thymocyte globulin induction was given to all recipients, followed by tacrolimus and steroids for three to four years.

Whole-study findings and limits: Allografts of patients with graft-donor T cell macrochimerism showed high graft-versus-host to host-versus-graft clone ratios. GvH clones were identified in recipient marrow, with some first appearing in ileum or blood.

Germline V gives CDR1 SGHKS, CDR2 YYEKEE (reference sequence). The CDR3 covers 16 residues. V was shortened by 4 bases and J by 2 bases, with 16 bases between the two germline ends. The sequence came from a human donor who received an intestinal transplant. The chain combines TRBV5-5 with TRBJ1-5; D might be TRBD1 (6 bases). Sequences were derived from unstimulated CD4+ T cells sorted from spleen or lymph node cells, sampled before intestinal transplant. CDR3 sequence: CASSSGGTTRNQPQHF. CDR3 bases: TGTGCCAGCAGCAGTGGGGGGACAACTCGCAATCAGCCCCAGCATTTT.